This passage covers 24 T cell receptor beta chains from one sample sequenced in a study of regulatory T cells in long-lasting Graves disease. Time point noted: newly diagnosed GD, antithyroid drugs for less than 3 months. Following extraction of RNA from PBMCs, that RNA was used to make the TCR library. Libraries of TCR beta came from iRepertoire HTBI primers plus Arm-PCR of CDR3 regions. Using its own MiXCR run on the multiplex PCR reads, TCRdb lists one record per CDR3 protein. Found here are 450,000 to 700,000 distinct CDR3 sequences, about 13% of them singletons; the top ten hold 8% to 10%. The sample was also reused in another study, on T cells in Graves' hyperthyroidism and ophthalmopathy.

Sequencing was performed on peripheral blood mononuclear cells (PBMCs), taken at new diagnosis, from a patient treated with antithyroid drugs. These receptors came from a man in his thirties or forties with Graves disease.

In its sample, this clonotype was seen many times. The J gene is TRBJ2-7, the V gene TRBV11-2; TRBD2 is a possible D gene (6 bases). Germline CDR1 is SGHAT and CDR2 is FQNNGV. V shed 1 base and J shed 6 bases, with 19 bases lying between them. The CDR3 loop spans 16 amino acids. In DNA, the CDR3 is TGTGCCAGCAGCTTAGTTTATAGCGGCCCGACGGGCGAGCAGTACTTC. This sequence encodes CASSLVYSGPTGEQYF.

This clonotype occurred many times. The chain joins TRBV6-1 to TRBJ2-3; 7 bases are a match to TRBD1. Losses at the gene ends were 6 bases for V and 1 base for J; bases not matched to a gene: 4. The CDR3 is 14 residues long. Germline lookup yields CDR1 MNHNS and CDR2 SASEGT. In DNA, the CDR3 is TGTGCCAGCAGGCGGACAGGTGGCACAGATACGCAGTATTTT. Its translation: CASRRTGGTDTQYF.

This clonotype was picked up a small number of times. The rearrangement links TRBV5-1 to TRBJ2-2; perhaps TRBD2 as D (5 bases). The CDR3 covers 15 residues. Per the germline V gene, CDR1 is SGHRS and CDR2 is YFSETQ. Trimming left V 1 base short and J 0 bases short, with 7 bases between. The CDR3 loop is CASSLKLANTGELFF. The DNA for the CDR3 is TGCGCCAGCAGCTTGAAACTAGCGAACACCGGGGAGCTGTTTTTT.

This clonotype was counted ten times or more. This chain links TRBV12-3 or TRBV12-4 with TRBJ2-7, with 9 bases fitting TRBD1. This CDR3 region has 15 residues. With V trimmed by 5 bases and J by 7 bases, 12 bases remained unmatched. In DNA, the CDR3 is TGTGCCAGCAGTGAAGGACAGGGGCGTCCTCGGGAGCAGTACTTC. Its protein product is CASSEGQGRPREQYF.

The rearrangement joins TRBV7-9 to TRBJ2-7; 8 bases are a match to TRBD1. Germline V gives CDR1 SEHNR, CDR2 FQNEAQ (reference sequence). The CDR3 runs 16 residues. V trimming: 4 bases; J trimming: 0 bases; junction bases outside the gene matches: 8. This CDR3 reads CASSSGTGYSSYEQYF. The CDR3 DNA reads TGTGCCAGCAGCTCAGGGACAGGCTATAGCTCCTACGAGCAGTACTTC.

This clonotype was picked up many times. The chain recombines TRBV7-6 with TRBJ2-1; D is ambiguous. This CDR3 contains 15 residues. Germline V gene sequence: CDR1 SGHVS, CDR2 FNYEAQ. Deletions cut 1 base from V and 3 bases from J, with 10 bases between. CDR3 in DNA: TGTGCCAGCAGCTTAGGCGGAGACGTCTACAATGAGCAGTTCTTC. Its translation is CASSLGGDVYNEQFF.

This clonotype was picked up a small number of times. Here the CDR3 reads CASSDRWGLNSYNEQFF. The CDR3 DNA reads as TGTGCCAGCAGTGACCGGTGGGGGCTCAACTCCTACAATGAGCAGTTCTTC. The gene calls are TRBV6-4 and TRBJ2-1; D may be TRBD1 (6 bases). Germline V gene data show CDR1 as MRHNA and CDR2 as SNTAGT. With 2 bases removed from V and 0 bases from J, the gap between germline ends came to 14 bases. The CDR3 totals 17 residues.

About this clonotype: Given a much more abundant clone one base away, this may be a read error. The chain recombines TRBV3-1 with TRBJ2-7; D is unresolved. From germline, CDR1 is LGHDT and CDR2 YNNKEL (reference sequence). The CDR3 contains 14 residues. The CDR3 reads CTSSQGAATYEQYF. The CDR3 nucleotides are TGTACCAGCAGCCAAGGTGCGGCGACCTACGAGCAGTACTTC.

In DNA, the CDR3 is TGTGCCAGCAGCTTCTTCAGCGCCGATGGTAATTCACCCCTCCACTTT. It codes for CASSFFSADGNSPLHF. The chain carries TRBV2 and TRBJ1-6; no firm D call. The CDR3 runs 16 residues. Looked up from germline, CDR1 is SNHLY and CDR2 is FYNNEI. V was trimmed by 6 bases and J by 6 bases, leaving 18 bases between them.

Notes on this clonotype: At one of its ends the junction is not consistent with the germline gene, which may arise from a read error. V and J are TRBV12-3 or TRBV12-4 and TRBJ2-4; D is unclear. CDR3 length: 14 residues. The CDR3 here is CASSLGVARNIQYF. CDR3 nucleotide sequence: TGTGCCAGCAGTTTAGGGGTAGCCAGAAACATCCAGTACTTC.

CDR3 in amino acids: CASSPRWRTNYGYTF. CDR3 DNA sequence: TGCGCCAGCAGCCCGAGGTGGAGGACTAACTATGGCTACACCTTC. This chain connects TRBV5-1 to TRBJ1-2; D remains unclear. Deletions cut 4 bases from V and 0 bases from J, with 13 bases between. The germline V gene encodes CDR1 SGHRS and CDR2 YFSETQ. This CDR3 spans 15 amino acids.

This chain links TRBV7-9 with TRBJ2-3; D possibly corresponds to TRBD2 (5 bases). Germline V lookup: CDR1 SEHNR, CDR2 FQNEAQ (reference sequence). This CDR3 has 19 amino acids. With 3 bases removed from V and 4 bases from J, the gap between germline ends came to 26 bases. The CDR3 here is CASSFPFPWVGERADTQYF. The CDR3 DNA sequence: TGTGCCAGCAGCTTCCCCTTTCCCTGGGTGGGAGAAAGGGCAGATACGCAGTATTTT.

The table lists this clonotype with many counts. The chain links TRBV12-3 or TRBV12-4 to TRBJ2-6; TRBD2 matches at 7 bases. V shed 10 bases and J 4 bases; nucleotides not matched to a gene: 13. The CDR3 has 16 amino acids. This CDR3 is CATRGVKVSGANVLTF. The DNA of the CDR3 is TGTGCCACCCGGGGGGTGAAGGTGTCCGGGGCCAACGTCCTGACTTTC.

This clonotype appeared many times. The chain employs TRBV12-3 or TRBV12-4 and TRBJ1-1; D remains ambiguous. The CDR3 has 14 residues. Trimming took 0 bases from V and 2 from J, leaving 7 bases between them. The CDR3: CASSLASVNTEAFF. CDR3 DNA: TGTGCCAGCAGTTTAGCTTCAGTTAACACTGAAGCTTTCTTT.

The rearrangement joins TRBV7-9 to TRBJ2-1; 8 nucleotides align to TRBD2. The V gene's germline CDR1 is SEHNR and CDR2 FQNEAQ (reference sequence). The CDR3 has 17 amino acids. Trimming cost V 1 base and J 7 bases; bases outside gene matches: 12. CDR3 sequence reads: CASSLGVAGGWVNEQFF. The CDR3 bases are TGTGCCAGCAGCTTAGGAGTTGCGGGAGGATGGGTAAATGAGCAGTTCTTC.

This clonotype has ten or more counts. The chain combines TRBV12-3 or TRBV12-4 with TRBJ2-4; D possibly uses TRBD1 or TRBD2 (5 bases each). Trimming left V 3 bases short and J 8 bases short, with 14 bases between. The CDR3 loop spans 14 amino acids. The CDR3 sequence is CASSLGFGGYIQYF. The CDR3 region has the DNA TGTGCCAGCAGTTTGGGGTTTGGGGGTTACATTCAGTACTTC.

A few counts support this clonotype. A clone one base away is much larger, so this may be a read error. This rearrangement joins TRBV12-3 or TRBV12-4 to TRBJ2-1; 8 positions agree with TRBD2. This CDR3 has 14 amino acids. V trimming: 8 bases; J trimming: 6 bases; junction bases outside the gene matches: 9. The CDR3 DNA sequence: TGTGCCAGCTCGGTAGCGGGGTACTGCAATGAGCAGTTCTTC. Translating it yields CASSVAGYCNEQFF.

The table lists this clonotype with many counts. This chain joins TRBV25-1 and TRBJ1-1; possibly TRBD1 for D (5 bases). V was trimmed by 0 bases and J by 3 bases, leaving 17 bases between them. Germline assignment: CDR1 MGHDK and CDR2 SYGVNS. The CDR3 contains 17 residues. In DNA, the CDR3 is TGTGCCAGCAGTGAATATGATGGGGCAGAATCCGACACTGAAGCTTTCTTT. It specifies CASSEYDGAESDTEAFF.

This clonotype was seen ten or more times. The J gene is TRBJ2-3, the V gene TRBV3-1; no clear D gene. Per the germline V gene, CDR1 is LGHDT and CDR2 is YNNKEL (reference sequence). CDR3 length: 13 amino acids. Trimming pared 2 bases from V and 8 bases from J, leaving 11 bases between. CDR3 nucleotide sequence: TGTGCCAGCAGCCAATTCTACCCAGGTACGCAGTATTTT. Translated, it gives CASSQFYPGTQYF.

The chain has TRBV12-3 or TRBV12-4 and TRBJ2-1, with 7 bases lining up with TRBD2. The CDR3 has 16 residues. With 5 bases clipped from V and 1 base from J, the junction kept 8 bases outside the gene matches. The CDR3 DNA is TGTGCCAGCAGTCCCGCCGCTAGCGGATCCTACAATGAGCAGTTCTTC. This encodes CASSPAASGSYNEQFF.

This clonotype was recorded at least ten times. This chain uses TRBV7-8 with TRBJ2-3, with 11 bases aligning to TRBD2. The CDR3 runs to 17 residues. The V segment lost 5 bases and the J segment 4 bases; nucleotides outside the gene matches: 11. Germline-derived CDR1 and CDR2 are SGHVS and FQNEAQ. The CDR3 spells CASSTQTSGRGADTQYF. CDR3 in DNA: TGTGCCAGCAGCACCCAAACTAGCGGGAGAGGGGCAGATACGCAGTATTTT.

This clonotype was observed many times. V gene TRBV15 combines with J gene TRBJ2-5; D is perhaps TRBD1 (6 bases). V gave up 4 bases and J gave up 0 bases, with 15 bases separating them. Germline V lookup: CDR1 LNHNV, CDR2 YYDKDF (reference sequence). The CDR3 has 16 amino acids. The CDR3 DNA reads as TGTGCCACCAGCAATTGGGGGCAGGAGTACCAAGAGACCCAGTACTTC. It yields the protein CATSNWGQEYQETQYF.

This clonotype was recorded many times. The V gene is TRBV28, the J gene TRBJ2-7; D call uncertain. Germline CDR1 and CDR2: MDHEN and SYDVKM. This CDR3 comprises 15 residues. Trimming cost V 2 bases and J 1 base, with 12 bases left between them. DNA of the CDR3: TGTGCCAGCAGTTTAAGCCTCGGTCCTTCCTACGAGCAGTACTTC. Its protein is CASSLSLGPSYEQYF. The complete variable domain, with remaining parts taken from reference TRBV28 and TRBJ2-7, reads DVKVTQSSRYLVKRTGEKVFLECVQDMDHENMFWYRQDPGLGLRLIYFSYDVKMKEKGDIPEGYSVSREKKERFSLILESASTNQTSMYLCASSLSLGPSYEQYFGPGTRLTVT.

This clonotype has more than one count but fewer than ten. The genes are TRBV15 and TRBJ2-1; the D gene is possibly TRBD1 (5 bases). Trimming left V 3 bases short and J 6 bases short, with 12 bases between. The CDR3 extends over 14 amino acids. The germline V gene encodes CDR1 LNHNV and CDR2 YYDKDF (reference sequence). The CDR3 DNA reads TGTGCCACCAGCAGGCAGGGAAGTGGCAATGAGCAGTTCTTC. Its protein product is CATSRQGSGNEQFF.